A selection of T cell receptor beta chains follows, all from one sample in a study of blood T cell repertoires in COVID-19. Sequenced by immunoSEQ multiplex PCR; TCRdb stores in-frame clones only, minus some. Seen here are 20,000 to 25,000 clones, 65% to 90% observed once, and the top ten hold roughly 60%. Sequences were obtained from peripheral blood. These TCRs come from an elderly woman with acute or convalescent COVID-19. Both conserved end residues are part of each CDR3. D genes are given only for firm matches. Only part of the rows carry a size: once, few, many, or a class if the clone is expanded.

v_call: TRBV6-2/TRBV6-3; j_call: TRBJ2-1; clone_size: NA; d_call: TRBD2; cdr3_aa: CASSDRGLAGVGQFF; cdr3_nt: TGTGCCAGCAGCGATAGGGGACTAGCGGGAGTCGGGCAGTTCTTC
v_call: TRBV7-8; j_call: TRBJ2-2; clone_size: NA; d_call: NA; cdr3_aa: CASSPGRVYGGELFF; cdr3_nt: TGTGCCAGCAGCCCAGGGCGAGTTTACGGCGGGGAGCTGTTTTTT
v_call: TRBV2; j_call: TRBJ1-2; clone_size: NA; d_call: NA; cdr3_aa: CASSQDGNYGYTF; cdr3_nt: TGTGCCAGCAGCCAAGACGGGAACTATGGCTACACCTTC
v_call: TRBV5-1; j_call: TRBJ2-1; clone_size: NA; d_call: NA; cdr3_aa: CASSLGSGGSSYNEQFF; cdr3_nt: TGCGCCAGCAGCTTGGGAAGTGGCGGCAGCTCCTACAATGAGCAGTTCTTC
v_call: TRBV27; j_call: TRBJ1-2; clone_size: NA; d_call: TRBD1; cdr3_aa: CASSRDRGNYGYTF; cdr3_nt: TGTGCCAGCAGTCGGGACAGGGGGAACTATGGCTACACCTTC
v_call: TRBV12-3/TRBV12-4; j_call: TRBJ1-1; clone_size: few; d_call: NA; cdr3_aa: CASSRGSRGAFF; cdr3_nt: TGTGCCAGCAGCCGAGGGTCGAGGGGGGCTTTCTTT
v_call: TRBV27; j_call: TRBJ1-2; clone_size: NA; d_call: TRBD1; cdr3_aa: CASASWDRVNYGYTF; cdr3_nt: TGTGCCAGCGCAAGTTGGGACAGGGTGAACTATGGCTACACCTTC
v_call: TRBV9; j_call: TRBJ1-3; clone_size: NA; d_call: NA; cdr3_aa: CASSLLPGGVGNTIYF; cdr3_nt: TGTGCCAGCAGCCTTCTTCCTGGCGGGGTTGGAAACACCATATATTTT
v_call: TRBV12-5; j_call: TRBJ1-1; clone_size: NA; d_call: NA; cdr3_aa: CASGSLPGNLNTEAFF; cdr3_nt: TGTGCTAGTGGGTCCCTCCCAGGGAATTTGAACACTGAAGCTTTCTTT
v_call: TRBV7-2; j_call: TRBJ1-2; clone_size: NA; d_call: NA; cdr3_aa: CASHRGEHYGYTF; cdr3_nt: TGTGCCAGCCATCGGGGGGAGCACTATGGCTACACCTTC
v_call: TRBV9; j_call: TRBJ1-4; clone_size: NA; d_call: TRBD1; cdr3_aa: CASSRQGALNEKLFF; cdr3_nt: TGTGCCAGCAGCCGACAGGGGGCCCTTAATGAAAAACTGTTTTTT
v_call: TRBV3-1/TRBV3-2; j_call: TRBJ2-2; clone_size: NA; d_call: NA; cdr3_aa: CASSQTGTGELFF; cdr3_nt: TGTGCCAGCAGCCAGACAGGTACCGGAGAGCTGTTTTTT
v_call: TRBV30; j_call: TRBJ2-2; clone_size: NA; d_call: TRBD2; cdr3_aa: CARTSGRSDGELFF; cdr3_nt: TGTGCCCGGACTAGCGGGAGATCGGACGGGGAGCTGTTTTTT
v_call: TRBV5-6; j_call: TRBJ2-2; clone_size: NA; d_call: TRBD1; cdr3_aa: CASSWTGGTDTGELFF; cdr3_nt: TGTGCCAGCAGCTGGACAGGGGGTACGGACACCGGGGAGCTGTTTTTT
v_call: TRBV5-1; j_call: TRBJ1-5; clone_size: NA; d_call: NA; cdr3_aa: CASSHGGEGQPQHF; cdr3_nt: TGCGCCAGCAGCCACGGGGGGGAAGGTCAGCCCCAGCATTTT
v_call: TRBV14; j_call: TRBJ2-1; clone_size: NA; d_call: TRBD2; cdr3_aa: CASSQEGLAGYNEQFF; cdr3_nt: TGTGCCAGCAGCCAAGAAGGGCTAGCGGGCTACAATGAGCAGTTCTTC
v_call: TRBV5-1; j_call: TRBJ1-1; clone_size: NA; d_call: TRBD1; cdr3_aa: CASSLRVQGAGTEAFF; cdr3_nt: TGCGCCAGCAGCTTGCGGGTTCAGGGGGCTGGCACTGAAGCTTTCTTT
v_call: TRBV5-1; j_call: TRBJ2-5; clone_size: once; d_call: NA; cdr3_aa: CASSLEQGETQYF; cdr3_nt: TGCGCCAGCAGCTTGGAACAGGGAGAGACCCAGTACTTC
v_call: TRBV19; j_call: TRBJ2-2; clone_size: NA; d_call: TRBD1; cdr3_aa: CASRGQGGTGELFF; cdr3_nt: TGTGCCAGTCGCGGACAGGGAGGAACCGGGGAGCTGTTTTTT
v_call: TRBV7-2; j_call: TRBJ2-3; clone_size: NA; d_call: TRBD1; cdr3_aa: CASLRGWGTGAADTQYF; cdr3_nt: TGTGCCAGCCTAAGGGGTTGGGGGACAGGGGCCGCAGATACGCAGTATTTT
v_call: TRBV30; j_call: TRBJ1-6; clone_size: once; d_call: TRBD1; cdr3_aa: CAWSLRQGLRLNNSPLHF; cdr3_nt: TGTGCCTGGAGCCTTCGACAGGGATTAAGGTTGAATAATTCACCCCTCCACTTT
v_call: TRBV7-3; j_call: TRBJ1-6; clone_size: NA; d_call: TRBD1; cdr3_aa: CASSSGQGTSPLHF; cdr3_nt: TGTGCCAGCAGCTCCGGACAGGGCACGTCACCCCTCCACTTT
v_call: TRBV24-1; j_call: TRBJ2-1; clone_size: NA; d_call: NA; cdr3_aa: CATSDPGKAGYYNEQFF; cdr3_nt: TGTGCCACCAGTGATCCCGGAAAGGCGGGGTACTACAATGAGCAGTTCTTC
v_call: TRBV6-1; j_call: TRBJ1-2; clone_size: NA; d_call: TRBD1; cdr3_aa: CASSETGQGWNGYTF; cdr3_nt: TGTGCCAGCAGTGAAACCGGACAGGGGTGGAATGGCTACACCTTC
v_call: TRBV19; j_call: TRBJ1-1; clone_size: NA; d_call: TRBD1; cdr3_aa: CASSRQGGTEAFF; cdr3_nt: TGTGCCAGTAGCCGACAGGGAGGAACTGAAGCTTTCTTT
v_call: TRBV9; j_call: TRBJ2-2; clone_size: NA; d_call: NA; cdr3_aa: CASSDYRENTGELFF; cdr3_nt: TGTGCCAGCAGCGACTACAGGGAGAACACCGGGGAGCTGTTTTTT
v_call: TRBV19; j_call: TRBJ1-2; clone_size: NA; d_call: TRBD1; cdr3_aa: CASSTPGQGDGYTF; cdr3_nt: TGTGCCAGTAGTACGCCCGGACAGGGTGATGGCTACACCTTC
v_call: TRBV7-3; j_call: TRBJ2-1; clone_size: NA; d_call: NA; cdr3_aa: CASSRQVYPQDEQFF; cdr3_nt: TGTGCCAGCAGCAGACAGGTCTACCCACAGGATGAGCAGTTCTTC
v_call: TRBV11-2; j_call: TRBJ2-3; clone_size: few; d_call: NA; cdr3_aa: CASSHTDTQYF; cdr3_nt: TGTGCCAGCAGCCACACAGATACGCAGTATTTT
v_call: TRBV7-2; j_call: TRBJ1-1; clone_size: NA; d_call: NA; cdr3_aa: CASSLGGRTEAFF; cdr3_nt: TGTGCCAGCAGCTTGGGAGGGCGGACTGAAGCTTTCTTT
v_call: TRBV5-6; j_call: TRBJ1-5; clone_size: NA; d_call: NA; cdr3_aa: CASSLAGRGYGQPQHF; cdr3_nt: TGTGCCAGCAGCTTGGCGGGTAGGGGGTATGGTCAGCCCCAGCATTTT
v_call: TRBV30; j_call: TRBJ1-6; clone_size: few; d_call: NA; cdr3_aa: CAWSPPGSYNSPLHF; cdr3_nt: TGTGCCTGGAGTCCCCCAGGATCCTATAATTCACCCCTCCACTTT